This T cell receptor (beta chain) was observed in a study of blood T cell repertoires in COVID-19. The protocol was immunoSEQ multiplex PCR, while the TCRdb copy is restricted to in-frame clones and leaves out a portion. This sample has 120,000 or so clones, with about 80% found just once. The CDR3 is made up of 15 amino acids. CDR1 is SGHRS, CDR2 YFSETQ, per germline. Trimming left V 0 bases short and J 0 bases short, with 9 bases between. The chain carries TRBV5-1 and TRBJ1-1; TRBD1 is a possible D gene (5 bases). The sequenced material came from peripheral blood. This receptor was taken from a woman aged 45 to 65 with acute or convalescent COVID-19. DNA of the CDR3: TGCGCCAGCAGCTTGGCTGGGGGGATGAACACTGAAGCTTTCTTT. It is translated as CASSLAGGMNTEAFF. Full variable domain (outside the CDR3, taken from reference TRBV5-1 and TRBJ1-1): KAGVTQTPRYLIKTRGQQVTLSCSPISGHRSVSWYQQTPGQGLQFLFEYFSETQRNKGNFPGRFSGRQFSNSRSEMNVSTLELGDSALYLCASSLAGGMNTEAFFGQGTRLTVV.